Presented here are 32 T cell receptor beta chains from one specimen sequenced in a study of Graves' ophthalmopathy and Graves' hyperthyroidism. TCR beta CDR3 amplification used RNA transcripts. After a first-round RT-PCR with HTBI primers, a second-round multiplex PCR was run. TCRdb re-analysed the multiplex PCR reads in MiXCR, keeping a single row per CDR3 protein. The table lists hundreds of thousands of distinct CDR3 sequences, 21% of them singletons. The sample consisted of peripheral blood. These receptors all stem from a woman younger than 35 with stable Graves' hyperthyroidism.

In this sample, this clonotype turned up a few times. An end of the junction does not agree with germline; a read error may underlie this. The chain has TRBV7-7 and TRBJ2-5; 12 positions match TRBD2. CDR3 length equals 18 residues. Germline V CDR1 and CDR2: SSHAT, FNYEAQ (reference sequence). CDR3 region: CASSRVASGGVFQETQYF. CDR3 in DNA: TGTGCTAGCAGCCGAGTGGCTAGCGGGGGGGTTTTCCAAGAGACCCAGTACTTC.

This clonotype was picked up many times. CDR3 loop: CASSPSDGANQPQHF. CDR3 coding DNA: TGTGCCAGCAGCCCGTCGGATGGGGCCAATCAGCCCCAGCATTTT. The gene calls are TRBV28 and TRBJ1-5; a possible D gene is TRBD1 (5 bases). This CDR3 spans 15 amino acids. V gave up 6 bases and J gave up 3 bases, with 15 bases separating them. Looked up from germline, CDR1 is MDHEN and CDR2 is SYDVKM.

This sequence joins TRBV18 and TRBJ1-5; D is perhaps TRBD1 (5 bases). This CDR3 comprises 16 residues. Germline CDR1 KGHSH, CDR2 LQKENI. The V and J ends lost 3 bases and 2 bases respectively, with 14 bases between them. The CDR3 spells CASSPNRPVRNQPQHF. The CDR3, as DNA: TGTGCCAGCTCACCCAACAGGCCTGTTCGCAATCAGCCCCAGCATTTT.

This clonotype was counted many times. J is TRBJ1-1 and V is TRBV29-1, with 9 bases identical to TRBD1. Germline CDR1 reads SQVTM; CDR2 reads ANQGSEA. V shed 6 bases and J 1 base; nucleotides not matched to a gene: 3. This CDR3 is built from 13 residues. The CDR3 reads CSVQTGGNTEAFF. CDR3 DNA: TGCAGCGTCCAGACAGGGGGGAACACTGAAGCTTTCTTT.

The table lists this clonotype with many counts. CDR3 region: CASTSHSGSNQPQHF. Written as DNA, the CDR3 is TGTGCCAGCACCTCCCATTCGGGTAGCAATCAGCCCCAGCATTTT. V gene TRBV12-3 or TRBV12-4 combines with J gene TRBJ1-5; D is unresolved. The CDR3 spans 15 residues. V was trimmed by 7 bases and J by 0 bases, leaving 13 bases between them.

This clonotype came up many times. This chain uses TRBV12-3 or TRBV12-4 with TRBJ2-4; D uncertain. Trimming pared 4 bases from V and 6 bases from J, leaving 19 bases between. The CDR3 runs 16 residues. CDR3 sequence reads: CASSSSPTPKINIQYF. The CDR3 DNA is TGTGCCAGCAGTTCCAGCCCAACTCCAAAGATAAACATTCAGTACTTC.

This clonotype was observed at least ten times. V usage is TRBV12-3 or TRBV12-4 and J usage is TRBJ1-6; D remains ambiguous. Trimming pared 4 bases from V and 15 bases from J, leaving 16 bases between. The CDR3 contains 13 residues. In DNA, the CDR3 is TGTGCCAGCAGTTACAGTGATAAGAGTTACCTCCACTTT. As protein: CASSYSDKSYLHF.

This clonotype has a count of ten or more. The CDR3 sequence is CASSQSLAKNIQYF. The CDR3 coding sequence is TGTGCCAGCAGCCAGAGTCTAGCCAAAAACATTCAGTACTTC. The rearrangement joins TRBV7-2 to TRBJ2-4; D uncertain. The V gene's germline CDR1 is SGHTA and CDR2 FQGNSA. The CDR3 runs 14 residues. Trimming shortened V by 5 bases and J by 0 bases, and 8 bases separated the two germline ends.

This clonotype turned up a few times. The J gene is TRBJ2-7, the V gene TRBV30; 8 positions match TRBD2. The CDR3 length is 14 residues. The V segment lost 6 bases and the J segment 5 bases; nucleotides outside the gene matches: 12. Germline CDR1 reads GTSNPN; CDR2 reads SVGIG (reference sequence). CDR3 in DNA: TGTGCCTGCGATCAAGCGGGGGTAGGTAACGAGCAGTACTTC. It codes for CACDQAGVGNEQYF. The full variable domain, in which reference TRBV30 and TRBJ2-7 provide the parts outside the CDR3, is SQTIHQWPATLVQPVGSPLSLECTVEGTSNPNLYWYRQAAGRGLQLLFYSVGIGQISSEVPQNLSASRPQDRQFILSSKKLLLSDSGFYLCACDQAGVGNEQYFGPGTRLTVT.

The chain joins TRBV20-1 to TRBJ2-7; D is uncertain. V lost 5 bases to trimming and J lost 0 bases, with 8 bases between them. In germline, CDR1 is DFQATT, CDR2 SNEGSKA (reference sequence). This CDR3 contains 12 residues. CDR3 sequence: CSADKSSYEQYF. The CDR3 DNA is TGCAGTGCTGACAAGAGCTCCTACGAGCAGTACTTC.

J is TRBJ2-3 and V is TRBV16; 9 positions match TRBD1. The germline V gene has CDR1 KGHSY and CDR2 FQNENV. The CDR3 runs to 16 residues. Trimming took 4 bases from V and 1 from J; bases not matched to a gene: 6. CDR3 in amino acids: CASSPRQGGGTDTQYF. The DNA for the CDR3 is TGTGCCAGCAGCCCGCGACAGGGGGGAGGCACAGATACGCAGTATTTT.

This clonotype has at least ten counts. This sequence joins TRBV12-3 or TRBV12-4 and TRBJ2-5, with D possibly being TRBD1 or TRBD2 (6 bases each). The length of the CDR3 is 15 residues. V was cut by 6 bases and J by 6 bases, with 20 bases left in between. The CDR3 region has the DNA TGTGCCAGCAGCGGACAGCAGCGGGTTGGAAAGACCCAGTACTTC. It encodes CASSGQQRVGKTQYF.

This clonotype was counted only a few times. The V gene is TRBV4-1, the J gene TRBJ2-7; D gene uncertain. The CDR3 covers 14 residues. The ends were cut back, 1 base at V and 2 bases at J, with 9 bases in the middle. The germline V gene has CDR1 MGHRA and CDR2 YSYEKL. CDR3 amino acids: CASSQGPHTYEQYF. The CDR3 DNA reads TGCGCCAGCAGCCAAGGCCCACATACCTACGAGCAGTACTTC.

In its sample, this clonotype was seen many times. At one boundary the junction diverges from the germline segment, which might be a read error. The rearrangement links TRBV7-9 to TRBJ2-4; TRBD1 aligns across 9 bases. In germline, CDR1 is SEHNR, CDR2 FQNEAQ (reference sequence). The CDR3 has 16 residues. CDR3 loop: CASSLGGTGSKNIKYF. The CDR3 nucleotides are TGTGCCAGCAGCTTAGGTGGGACAGGGTCCAAAAACATTAAGTACTTC. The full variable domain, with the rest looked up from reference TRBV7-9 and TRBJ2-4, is DTGVSQNPRHKITKRGQNVTFRCDPISEHNRLYWYRQTLGQGPEFLTYFQNEAQLEKSRLLSDRFSAERPKGSFSTLEIQRTEQGDSAMYLCASSLGGTGSKNIKYFGAGTRLSVL.

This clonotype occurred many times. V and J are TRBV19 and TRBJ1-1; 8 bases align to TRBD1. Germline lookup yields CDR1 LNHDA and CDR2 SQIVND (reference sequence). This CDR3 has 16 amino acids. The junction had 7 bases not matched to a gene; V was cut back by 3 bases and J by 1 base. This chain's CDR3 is CASSMGWDRRNTEAFF. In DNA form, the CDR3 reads TGTGCCAGTAGTATGGGTTGGGACAGGAGGAACACTGAAGCTTTCTTT.

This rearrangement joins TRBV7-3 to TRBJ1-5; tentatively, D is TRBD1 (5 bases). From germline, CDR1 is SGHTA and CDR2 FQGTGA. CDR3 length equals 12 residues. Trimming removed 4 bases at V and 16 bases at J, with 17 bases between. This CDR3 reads CASSYPTVGNHF. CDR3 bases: TGTGCCAGCAGCTACCCGACAGTGGGGAATCATTTT.

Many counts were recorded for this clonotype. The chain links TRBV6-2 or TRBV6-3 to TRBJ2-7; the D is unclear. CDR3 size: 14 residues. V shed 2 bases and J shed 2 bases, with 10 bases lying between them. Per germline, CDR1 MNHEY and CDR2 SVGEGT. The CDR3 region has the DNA TGTGCCAGCAGTTACAACGGCAAAACCTACGAGCAGTACTTC. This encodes CASSYNGKTYEQYF.

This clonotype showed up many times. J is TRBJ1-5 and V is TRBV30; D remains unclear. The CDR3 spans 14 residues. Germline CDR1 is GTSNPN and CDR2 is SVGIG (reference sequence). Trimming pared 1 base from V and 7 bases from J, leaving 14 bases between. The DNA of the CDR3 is TGTGCCTGGAGTGGGACCCAGAAGACCCAGCCCCAGCATTTT. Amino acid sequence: CAWSGTQKTQPQHF. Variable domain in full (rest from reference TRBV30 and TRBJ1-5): SQTIHQWPATLVQPVGSPLSLECTVEGTSNPNLYWYRQAAGRGLQLLFYSVGIGQISSEVPQNLSASRPQDRQFILSSKKLLLSDSGFYLCAWSGTQKTQPQHFGDGTRLSIL.

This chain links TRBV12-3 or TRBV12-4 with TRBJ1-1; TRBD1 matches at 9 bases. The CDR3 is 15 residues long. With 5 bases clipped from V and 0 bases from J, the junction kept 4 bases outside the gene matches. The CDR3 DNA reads TGTGCCAGCAGTCCCGGGACAGGGATGAACACTGAAGCTTTCTTT. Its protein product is CASSPGTGMNTEAFF.

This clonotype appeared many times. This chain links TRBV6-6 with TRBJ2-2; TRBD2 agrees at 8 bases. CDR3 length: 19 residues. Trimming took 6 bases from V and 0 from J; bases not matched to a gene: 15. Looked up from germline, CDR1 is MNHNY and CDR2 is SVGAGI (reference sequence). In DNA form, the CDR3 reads TGTGCCAGCAGCCCCAGGACTAGCTCACCCCTATCGAACACCGGGGAGCTGTTTTTT. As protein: CASSPRTSSPLSNTGELFF.

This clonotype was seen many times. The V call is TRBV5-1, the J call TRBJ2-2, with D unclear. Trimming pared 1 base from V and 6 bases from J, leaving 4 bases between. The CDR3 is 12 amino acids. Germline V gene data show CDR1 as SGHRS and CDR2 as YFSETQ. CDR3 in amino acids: CASSLKSGELFF. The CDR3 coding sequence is TGCGCCAGCAGCTTGAAGTCCGGGGAGCTGTTTTTT.

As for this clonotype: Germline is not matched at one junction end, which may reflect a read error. CDR3 coding DNA: TGTGCCAGCAGCCAAGAAGTCTCGTACTCCTACGAGCAGTACTTC. Protein product: CASSQEVSYSYEQYF. The chain joins TRBV10-2 to TRBJ2-7; unclear D gene. CDR3 length equals 15 residues. CDR1 and CDR2 (germline): WSHSY, SAAADI.

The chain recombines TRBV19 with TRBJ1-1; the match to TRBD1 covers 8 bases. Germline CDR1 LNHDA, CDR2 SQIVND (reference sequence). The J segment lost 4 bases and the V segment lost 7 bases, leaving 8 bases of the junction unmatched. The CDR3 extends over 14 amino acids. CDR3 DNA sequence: TGTGCCAGTAAGAAGGACAGGGAGGTCACTGAAGCTTTCTTT. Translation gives CASKKDREVTEAFF.

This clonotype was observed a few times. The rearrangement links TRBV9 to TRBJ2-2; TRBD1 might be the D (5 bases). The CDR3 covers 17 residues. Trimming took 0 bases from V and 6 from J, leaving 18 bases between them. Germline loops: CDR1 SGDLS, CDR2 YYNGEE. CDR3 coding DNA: TGTGCCAGCAGCGTAGGCTATCCAGGGATTAACGCCGGGGAGCTGTTTTTT. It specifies CASSVGYPGINAGELFF. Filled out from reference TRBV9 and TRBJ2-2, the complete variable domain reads DSGVTQTPKHLITATGQRVTLRCSPRSGDLSVYWYQQSLDQGLQFLIQYYNGEERAKGNILERFSAQQFPDLHSELNLSSLELGDSALYFCASSVGYPGINAGELFFGEGSRLTVL.

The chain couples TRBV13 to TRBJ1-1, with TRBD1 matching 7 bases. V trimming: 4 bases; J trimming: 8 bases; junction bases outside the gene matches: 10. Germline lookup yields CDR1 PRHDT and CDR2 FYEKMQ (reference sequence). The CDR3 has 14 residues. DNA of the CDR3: TGTGCCAGCAGCTCCCAGGGGGTGGGAGACGAAGCTTTCTTT. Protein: CASSSQGVGDEAFF.

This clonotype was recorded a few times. CDR3 in DNA: TGTGCCAGCACTAGAACGGCCGACTATGGCTACACCTTC. Its translation: CASTRTADYGYTF. The chain recombines TRBV6-1 with TRBJ1-2; D is undetermined. The germline V and J ends were trimmed by 7 bases and 3 bases, with 12 bases remaining between them. There are 13 residues in the CDR3. The V gene's germline CDR1 is MNHNS and CDR2 SASEGT.

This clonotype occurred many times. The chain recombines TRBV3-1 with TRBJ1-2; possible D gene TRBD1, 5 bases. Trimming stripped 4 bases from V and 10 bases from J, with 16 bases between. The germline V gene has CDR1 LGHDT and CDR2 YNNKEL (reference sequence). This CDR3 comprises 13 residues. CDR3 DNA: TGTGCCAGCAGCCTAAGCCGGGACTCCTTCTACACCTTC. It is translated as CASSLSRDSFYTF.

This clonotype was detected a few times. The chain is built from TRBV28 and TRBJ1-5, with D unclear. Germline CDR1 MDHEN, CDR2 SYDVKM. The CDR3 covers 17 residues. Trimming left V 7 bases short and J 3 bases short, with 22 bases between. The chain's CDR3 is CASIPRPVREINQPQHF. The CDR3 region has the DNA TGTGCCAGCATTCCACGACCGGTTCGGGAAATCAATCAGCCCCAGCATTTT.

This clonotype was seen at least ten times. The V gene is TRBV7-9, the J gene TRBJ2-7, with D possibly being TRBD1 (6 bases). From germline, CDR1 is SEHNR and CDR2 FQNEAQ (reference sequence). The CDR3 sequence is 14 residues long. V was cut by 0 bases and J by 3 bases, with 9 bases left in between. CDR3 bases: TGTGCCAGCAGCTTAGCGAACAGGGACTACGAGCAGTACTTC. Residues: CASSLANRDYEQYF.

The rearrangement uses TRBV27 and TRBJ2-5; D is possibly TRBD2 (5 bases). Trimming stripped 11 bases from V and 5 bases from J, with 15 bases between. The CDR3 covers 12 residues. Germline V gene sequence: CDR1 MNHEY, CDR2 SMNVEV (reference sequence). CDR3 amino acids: CAPILATETQYF. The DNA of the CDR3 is TGTGCCCCTATTCTAGCTACGGAGACCCAGTACTTC.

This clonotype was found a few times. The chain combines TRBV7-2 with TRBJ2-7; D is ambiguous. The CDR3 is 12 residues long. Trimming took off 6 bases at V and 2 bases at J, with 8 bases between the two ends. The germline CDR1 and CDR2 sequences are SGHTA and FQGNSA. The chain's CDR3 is CASSRVAYEQYF. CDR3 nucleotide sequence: TGTGCCAGCAGTCGCGTGGCCTACGAGCAGTACTTC. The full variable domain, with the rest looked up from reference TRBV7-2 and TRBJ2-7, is GAGVSQSPSNKVTEKGKDVELRCDPISGHTALYWYRQSLGQGLEFLIYFQGNSAPDKSGLPSDRFSAERTGGSVSTLTIQRTQQEDSAVYLCASSRVAYEQYFGPGTRLTVT.

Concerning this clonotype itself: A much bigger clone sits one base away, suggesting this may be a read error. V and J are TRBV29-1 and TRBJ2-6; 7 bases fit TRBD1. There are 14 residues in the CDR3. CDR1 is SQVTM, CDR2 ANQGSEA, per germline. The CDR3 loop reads CSVTGVPGAYVLTF. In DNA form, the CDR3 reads TGCAGCGTTACAGGGGTTCCCGGGGCCTACGTCCTGACTTTC.